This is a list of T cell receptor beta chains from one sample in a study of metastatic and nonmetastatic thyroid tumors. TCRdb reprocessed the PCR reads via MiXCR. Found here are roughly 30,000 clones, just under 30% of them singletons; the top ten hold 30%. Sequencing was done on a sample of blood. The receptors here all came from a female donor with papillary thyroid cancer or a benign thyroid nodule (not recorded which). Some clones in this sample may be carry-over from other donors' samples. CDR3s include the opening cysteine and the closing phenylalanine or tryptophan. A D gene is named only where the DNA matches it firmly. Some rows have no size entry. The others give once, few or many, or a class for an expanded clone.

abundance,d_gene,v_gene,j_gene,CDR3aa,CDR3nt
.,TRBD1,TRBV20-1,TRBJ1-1,CSTTDPGTGDTEAFF,TGCAGTACAACAGACCCCGGGACAGGGGATACTGAAGCTTTCTTT
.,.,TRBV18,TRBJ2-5,CASSPVFGGTQETQYF,TGTGCCAGCTCACCCGTGTTTGGCGGGACCCAAGAGACCCAGTACTTC
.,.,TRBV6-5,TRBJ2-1,CASSYSTNNEQFF,TGTGCCAGCAGTTACTCGACTAATAATGAGCAGTTCTTC
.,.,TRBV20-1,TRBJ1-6,CSARGLGWDSPLHF,TGCAGTGCTAGAGGGCTGGGTTGGGATTCACCCCTCCACTTT
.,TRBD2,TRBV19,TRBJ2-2,CASHGRASTGELFF,TGTGCCAGTCACGGGAGGGCCTCCACCGGGGAGCTGTTTTTT
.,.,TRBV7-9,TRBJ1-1,CASSLAIIRGTEAFF,TGTGCCAGCAGCTTAGCGATAATAAGGGGGACTGAAGCTTTCTTT
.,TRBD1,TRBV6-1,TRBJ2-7,CASTTGVGEQYF,TGTGCCAGCACGACAGGGGTAGGCGAGCAGTACTTC
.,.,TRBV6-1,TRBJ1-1,CASSEARGLLNTEAFF,TGTGCCAGCAGTGAAGCACGGGGGCTATTGAACACTGAAGCTTTCTTT
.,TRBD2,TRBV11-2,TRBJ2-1,CASSLDRLAGGRGQFF,TGTGCCAGCAGCCTAGACCGACTAGCGGGAGGGCGTGGGCAGTTCTTC
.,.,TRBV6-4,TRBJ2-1,CATLEGGGTHNEQFF,TGTGCCACCCTTGAGGGGGGTGGAACACACAATGAGCAGTTCTTC
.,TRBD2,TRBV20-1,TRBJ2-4,CSASSSGSVINIQYF,TGCAGTGCTAGTTCTAGCGGGAGTGTGATAAACATTCAGTACTTC
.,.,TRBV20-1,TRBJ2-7,CSARGHRAISYEQYF,TGCAGTGCTAGAGGCCACAGGGCCATCTCCTACGAGCAGTACTTC
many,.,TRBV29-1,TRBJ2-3,CSVEGSGTTDTQYF,TGCAGCGTTGAAGGGTCAGGCACCACAGATACGCAGTATTTT
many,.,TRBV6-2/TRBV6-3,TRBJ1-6,CASTEGSPLHF,TGTGCCAGCACCGAGGGGTCACCCCTCCACTTT
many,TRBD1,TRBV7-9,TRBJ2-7,CASSLAWGRQGEGYEQYF,TGTGCCAGCAGCTTAGCGTGGGGGCGACAGGGAGAAGGCTACGAGCAGTACTTC
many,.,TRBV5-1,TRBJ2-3,CASRTEQGADTQYF,TGCGCCAGCAGGACGGAGCAAGGGGCAGATACGCAGTATTTT
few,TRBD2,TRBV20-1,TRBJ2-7,CSARDRASGRPSLYF,TGCAGTGCTAGAGATCGGGCTAGCGGGAGGCCCTCACTCTACTTC
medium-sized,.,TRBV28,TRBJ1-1,CASRAGVDTEAFF,TGTGCCAGCAGGGCAGGGGTAGACACTGAAGCTTTCTTT
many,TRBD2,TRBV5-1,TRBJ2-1,CASSTGTSGSRNEQFF,TGCGCCAGCAGCACAGGGACTAGCGGGAGTAGGAATGAGCAGTTCTTC
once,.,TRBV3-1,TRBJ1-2,CASSQVGDRYTYGYTF,TGTGCCAGCAGCCAAGTGGGAGACAGGTATACCTATGGCTACACCTTC
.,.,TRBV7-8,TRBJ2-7,CASSLVRQGTEQYF,TGTGCCAGCAGCTTAGTTAGGCAGGGGACCGAGCAGTACTTC
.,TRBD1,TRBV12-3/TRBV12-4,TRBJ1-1,CASSKQGRTEAFF,TGTGCCAGCAGTAAACAGGGGCGCACTGAAGCTTTCTTT
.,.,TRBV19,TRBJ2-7,CASSIGYPTYEQYF,TGTGCCAGTAGTATAGGGTATCCGACCTACGAGCAGTACTTC
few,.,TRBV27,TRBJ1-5,CASGYQPQHF,TGTGCCAGCGGGTATCAGCCCCAGCATTTT
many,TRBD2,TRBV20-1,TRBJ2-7,CSARLGTIGEQYF,TGCAGTGCTAGACTCGGGACTATTGGCGAGCAGTACTTC
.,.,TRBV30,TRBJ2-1,CAWSSGDAEQFF,TGTGCCTGGAGTTCGGGGGACGCTGAGCAGTTCTTC
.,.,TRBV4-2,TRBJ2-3,CASSQDQGVRTDTQYF,TGTGCCAGCAGCCAAGATCAGGGAGTCCGAACAGATACGCAGTATTTT